The T cell receptor beta chain described here comes from a study of blood T cell repertoires in COVID-19. At the level of the study: Samples of COVID-19 (acute and convalescent) were obtained from the United States, Italy and Spain. Sample material is recorded as cDNA or gDNA derived from T cells, B-cell-depleted T cells, or PBMCs.

Per the original data handling: Reference gene primers were amplified, and this amplification served to estimate nucleated cell counts. The assay was immunoSEQ multiplex PCR, and TCRdb's table has in-frame clones only and misses some. V and J calls and clone size follow that table, whereas D and trimming were derived from the DNA. Of 70,000 or so clones in the sample, 85% to 90% were seen once. The CDR3 has 14 amino acids. V dropped 3 bases and J dropped 9 bases, with 15 bases sitting between them. Germline CDR1 reads MNHEY; CDR2 reads SVGEGT. The TCR sequence derives from a man between 65 and 85 years old with active COVID-19. Specimen: peripheral blood. V and J are TRBV6-2 or TRBV6-3 and TRBJ2-1, with a possible D match to TRBD1 (6 bases). Written as DNA, the CDR3 is TGTGCCAGCAGTTATCTGGCCCGAGGGGGTGAGCAGTTCTTC. This encodes CASSYLARGGEQFF.